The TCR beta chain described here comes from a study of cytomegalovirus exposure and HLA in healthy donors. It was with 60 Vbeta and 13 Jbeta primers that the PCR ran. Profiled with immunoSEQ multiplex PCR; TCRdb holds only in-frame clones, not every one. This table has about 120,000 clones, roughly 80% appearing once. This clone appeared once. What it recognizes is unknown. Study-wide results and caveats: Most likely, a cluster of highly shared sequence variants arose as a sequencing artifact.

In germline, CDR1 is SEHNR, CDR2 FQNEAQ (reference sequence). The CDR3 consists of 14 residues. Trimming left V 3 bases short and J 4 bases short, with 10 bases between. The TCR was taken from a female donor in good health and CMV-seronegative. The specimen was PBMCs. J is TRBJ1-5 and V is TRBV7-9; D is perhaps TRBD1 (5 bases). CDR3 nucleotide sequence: TGTGCCAGCAGCTTGGGCGGGGGGAATCAGCCCCAGCATTTT. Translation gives CASSLGGGNQPQHF. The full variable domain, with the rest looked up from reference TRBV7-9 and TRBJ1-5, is DTGVSQNPRHKITKRGQNVTFRCDPISEHNRLYWYRQTLGQGPEFLTYFQNEAQLEKSRLLSDRFSAERPKGSFSTLEIQRTEQGDSAMYLCASSLGGGNQPQHFGDGTRLSIL.